The 29 T cell receptor beta chains below all came from one sample that was sequenced in a study of shared clonotypes between healthy human individuals (dated by TCRdb to between 2020 and 2021). Library creation used the immunoSEQ multiplex PCR assay. TCRdb's version of the immuneACCESS table is confined to in-frame rearrangements and falls short of the full clone set. An unresolved V gene accounts for under half of the shortfall where checked; the remainder is of unknown origin. The table for this sample lists roughly 320,000 clones; around 86% of them were counted only once. The ten top clones hold about a sixth of the sample. Sequencing was carried out using memory CD8+ T cells sorted from blood. The sample's cell subset or site label, decoded: CD45RO+ cells pooled with CCR7-negative TemRA cells. These TCRs come from a young man in good health.

This clone was picked up one time. This chain joins TRBV7-2 and TRBJ2-6; the D gene is possibly TRBD2 (5 bases). V was cut by 5 bases and J by 5 bases, with 16 bases left in between. The germline V gene encodes CDR1 SGHTA and CDR2 FQGNSA. The CDR3 has 16 residues. The CDR3 reads CASSPEGPRWANVLTF. The CDR3 nucleotides read TGTGCCAGCAGCCCCGAGGGCCCCCGCTGGGCCAACGTCCTGACTTTC.

This clone was seen once. The chain employs TRBV9 and TRBJ2-7; weak D call: TRBD2 (6 bases). This CDR3 contains 14 residues. V lost 4 bases, J lost 5 bases, and 16 bases lay in between. Germline V CDR1 and CDR2: SGDLS, YYNGEE. The CDR3 sequence is CASSLRGSGDEQYF. CDR3 in DNA: TGTGCCAGCAGCCTCCGGGGTTCGGGAGACGAGCAGTACTTC.

This chain links TRBV7-7 with TRBJ1-2; 10 bases agree with TRBD1. The V gene end was trimmed by 11 bases and the J gene end by 3 bases; junction bases not matched to a gene: 12. The CDR3 has 15 residues. Per germline, CDR1 SSHAT and CDR2 FNYEAQ (reference sequence). Here the CDR3 DNA reads TGTGCCCAAACCGACAGGGGGCATAAGGACTATGGCTACACCTTC. The encoded protein is CAQTDRGHKDYGYTF.

The chain links TRBV7-9 to TRBJ2-1, with TRBD2 matching 7 bases. The CDR3 runs 14 residues. V shed 3 bases, J shed 10 bases, and the junction held 9 bases outside the gene matches. Per the germline V gene, CDR1 is SEHNR and CDR2 is FQNEAQ (reference sequence). The CDR3 DNA reads TGTGCCAGCAGCTTCGAAGCGGGAAGTTTGGAGCAGTTCTTC. Translation gives CASSFEAGSLEQFF.

This clone was found a few times. The chain couples TRBV28 to TRBJ1-5; no definite D call. This CDR3 is built from 15 residues. The ends were cut back, 7 bases at V and 0 bases at J, with 13 bases in the middle. Germline CDR1 and CDR2: MDHEN and SYDVKM. The DNA for the CDR3 is TGTGCCAGCACGGAGGTGGGATATAGCAATCAGCCCCAGCATTTT. Translation: CASTEVGYSNQPQHF.

The chain is built from TRBV6-5 and TRBJ1-6, with D hard to call. Trimming stripped 6 bases from V and 5 bases from J, with 11 bases between. In germline, CDR1 is MNHEY, CDR2 SVGAGI. This CDR3 has 14 amino acids. CDR3 region: CASSPFSDNSPLHF. Here the CDR3 DNA reads TGTGCCAGCAGCCCATTTTCGGATAATTCACCCCTCCACTTT.

The chain is built from TRBV18 and TRBJ2-7; D possibly corresponds to TRBD1 (5 bases). The V and J ends lost 5 bases and 2 bases respectively, with 13 bases between them. This CDR3 region has 14 residues. Germline-derived CDR1 and CDR2 are KGHSH and LQKENI. In DNA, the CDR3 is TGTGCCAGCTCAGGGGCGGCAGGGACCTACGAGCAGTACTTC. Its translation: CASSGAAGTYEQYF.

The chain has TRBV9 and TRBJ1-6; D is possibly TRBD1 (6 bases). Germline V gene data show CDR1 as SGDLS and CDR2 as YYNGEE. V gave up 0 bases and J gave up 5 bases, with 9 bases separating them. The CDR3 extends over 15 amino acids. CDR3 loop: CASSVGDNNNSPLHF. The DNA of the CDR3 is TGTGCCAGCAGCGTAGGGGACAATAATAATTCACCCCTCCACTTT.

Concerning this clone: Other DNA sequences in this specimen translate into the identical CDR3. The chain is built from TRBV29-1 and TRBJ2-5; D not resolved. Per the germline V gene, CDR1 is SQVTM and CDR2 is ANQGSEA. V lost 3 bases, J lost 5 bases, and 4 bases lay in between. This CDR3 is 10 amino acids long. CDR3 sequence (DNA): TGCAGCGTTGACGGGGAGACCCAGTACTTC. It specifies CSVDGETQYF.

The gene calls are TRBV27 and TRBJ1-1; TRBD1 might be the D (5 bases). The V and J ends lost 0 bases and 4 bases respectively, with 12 bases between them. The germline V gene encodes CDR1 MNHEY and CDR2 SMNVEV (reference sequence). The CDR3 is 15 amino acids. This CDR3 reads CASSLSPGRVTEAFF. The CDR3 region has the DNA TGTGCCAGCAGTTTATCTCCTGGCAGGGTCACTGAAGCTTTCTTT.

The chain joins TRBV29-1 to TRBJ1-2, with TRBD1 matching over 7 bases. The trim removed 3 bases at V and 6 bases at J, leaving 7 bases unmatched. Per germline, CDR1 SQVTM and CDR2 ANQGSEA. The CDR3 sequence is 13 residues long. The CDR3 sequence is CSVEEDRINGYTF. The CDR3 DNA sequence: TGCAGCGTTGAGGAGGACAGGATCAATGGCTACACCTTC.

The chain links TRBV7-9 to TRBJ1-5, with TRBD1 matching over 9 bases. Germline V CDR1 and CDR2: SEHNR, FQNEAQ (reference sequence). The CDR3 consists of 14 residues. The J segment lost 6 bases and the V segment lost 6 bases, leaving 6 bases of the junction unmatched. The CDR3 region has the DNA TGTGCCAGCAGTTCACCGGGACAGGGTCAGCCCCAGCATTTT. Protein: CASSSPGQGQPQHF.

This clone has ten or more counts. J is TRBJ2-7 and V is TRBV6-1; 11 nucleotides line up with TRBD1. The trim removed 8 bases at V and 3 bases at J, leaving 6 bases unmatched. From germline, CDR1 is MNHNS and CDR2 SASEGT. This CDR3 is built from 14 residues. The CDR3 nucleotides read TGTGCCAGCGGGACAGGGGGAGGGATCTACGAGCAGTACTTC. This sequence encodes CASGTGGGIYEQYF.

Concerning this clone itself: A much larger clone lies one base from this, so it may be a read error. This sample also contains other DNA sequences that code for the same CDR3. The rearrangement uses TRBV7-9 and TRBJ2-7, with TRBD2 identical over 7 bases. The CDR3 is 13 amino acids. Per germline, CDR1 SEHNR and CDR2 FQNEAQ (reference sequence). The CDR3 here is CASSARDYHEQYF. In DNA form, the CDR3 reads TGTGCTAGCAGCGCTCGGGACTACCACGAGCAGTACTTC.

This sequence joins TRBV6-1 and TRBJ2-7; 10 bases align to TRBD1. The V segment lost 1 base and the J segment 0 bases; nucleotides outside the gene matches: 9. Germline CDR1 is MNHNS and CDR2 is SASEGT. This CDR3 is 18 amino acids long. CDR3 sequence: CASSEGPTDRGYSYEQYF. The CDR3 bases are TGTGCCAGCAGTGAAGGCCCCACGGACAGGGGGTACTCCTACGAGCAGTACTTC.

This clone was found a few times. Other DNA sequences within the sample encode an identical CDR3. This chain links TRBV5-1 with TRBJ2-5; D is ambiguous. V lost 6 bases and J lost 1, with 7 bases in between. CDR1 and CDR2 (germline): SGHRS, YFSETQ. The length of the CDR3 is 12 residues. The CDR3 is CASISPQETQYF. The CDR3 DNA reads TGCGCCAGCATAAGTCCCCAAGAGACCCAGTACTTC.

This rearrangement joins TRBV27 to TRBJ2-6; D unclear. Germline-derived CDR1 and CDR2 are MNHEY and SMNVEV (reference sequence). This CDR3 spans 14 amino acids. V lost 6 bases and J 0 bases, leaving 6 bases between the germline ends. The chain's CDR3 is CASSFISGANVLTF. CDR3 coding DNA: TGTGCCAGCAGCTTTATCTCTGGGGCCAACGTCCTGACTTTC.

V is TRBV4-1 and J is TRBJ2-3; possible D gene TRBD2, 6 bases. The germline V gene has CDR1 MGHRA and CDR2 YSYEKL. Trimming took 2 bases from V and 2 from J, leaving 8 bases between them. The CDR3 is made up of 14 amino acids. In DNA, the CDR3 is TGCGCCAGCAGCCAACAGGGACTCACAGATACGCAGTATTTT. Translation: CASSQQGLTDTQYF.

The chain is built from TRBV27 and TRBJ2-1; D gene ambiguous. This CDR3 spans 13 amino acids. The V and J ends lost 0 bases and 9 bases respectively, with 9 bases between them. CDR1 is MNHEY, CDR2 SMNVEV, per germline (reference sequence). The CDR3 sequence: CASSLSGRGEQFF. DNA for the CDR3: TGTGCCAGCAGTTTATCAGGCCGCGGTGAGCAGTTCTTC.

The chain is built from TRBV6-1 and TRBJ2-7; TRBD2 might be the D (6 bases). V dropped 7 bases and J dropped 2 bases, with 12 bases sitting between them. The CDR3 contains 13 residues. Germline-derived CDR1 and CDR2 are MNHNS and SASEGT. The CDR3 region is CASTGTETYEQYF. CDR3 in DNA: TGTGCCAGCACCGGGACTGAGACCTACGAGCAGTACTTC.

The V gene is TRBV4-1, the J gene TRBJ1-1; possibly TRBD1 for D (6 bases). The CDR3 runs 14 residues. In germline, CDR1 is MGHRA, CDR2 YSYEKL. The V end lost 3 bases, the J end lost 5 bases, and 13 bases lay between the germline ends. CDR3 DNA: TGCGCCAGCAGCCAGTACAGGGTTGGAACTGAAGCTTTCTTT. This codes for CASSQYRVGTEAFF.

The V call is TRBV10-2, the J call TRBJ1-1; possibly TRBD1 for D (5 bases). CDR1 is WSHSY and CDR2 is SAAADI in the germline V gene. V dropped 4 bases and J dropped 12 bases, with 12 bases sitting between them. The CDR3 consists of 11 residues. The chain's CDR3 is CASSGDGQTFF. The CDR3 nucleotides are TGCGCCAGCAGTGGGGACGGACAAACTTTCTTT.

The gene calls are TRBV30 and TRBJ2-7, with D perhaps matching TRBD2 (7 bases). Trimming left V 1 base short and J 5 bases short, with 15 bases between. The CDR3 length is 14 residues. CDR1 and CDR2 from the germline V gene are GTSNPN and SVGIG (reference sequence). CDR3 sequence reads: CAWSGEGGVNEQYF. The CDR3 nucleotides read TGTGCCTGGAGTGGGGAGGGGGGTGTAAACGAGCAGTACTTC.

The chain has TRBV6-5 and TRBJ1-1; the match to TRBD1 covers 9 bases. CDR1 and CDR2 (germline): MNHEY, SVGAGI. With V trimmed by 4 bases and J by 2 bases, 5 bases remained unmatched. This CDR3 has 15 residues. The CDR3: CASSWETGGNTEAFF. In DNA form, the CDR3 reads TGTGCCAGCAGTTGGGAGACAGGGGGTAACACTGAAGCTTTCTTT.

This rearrangement joins TRBV6-1 to TRBJ1-1; D is undetermined. Trimming cost V 8 bases and J 5 bases, with 15 bases left between them. Germline V gene lookup returns CDR1 MNHNS and CDR2 SASEGT. This CDR3 region has 13 residues. The CDR3 DNA follows: TGTGCCAGCTCCCTTAGGTGGGGTACTGAAGCTTTCTTT. Its protein product is CASSLRWGTEAFF.

The V and J genes are TRBV9 and TRBJ2-7, with 9 bases matching TRBD1. With V trimmed by 3 bases and J by 10 bases, 8 bases remained unmatched. The germline V gene encodes CDR1 SGDLS and CDR2 YYNGEE. The CDR3 length is 13 residues. CDR3 DNA: TGTGCCAGCAGCGGGCACCGGGACAGGGAACAGTACTTC. Encoded protein: CASSGHRDREQYF.

The chain combines TRBV10-1 with TRBJ2-1; 12 bases are a match to TRBD1. The CDR3 sequence is 16 residues long. V dropped 4 bases and J dropped 2; count of bases not matched to a gene: 3. Germline V gene lookup returns CDR1 WNHNN and CDR2 SYGVQD (reference sequence). Here the CDR3 DNA reads TGCGCCAGCAGTGGCGGGACAGGGGGCCCCTACAATGAGCAGTTCTTC. This translates into CASSGGTGGPYNEQFF.

Only a few counts were recorded for this clone. The chain recombines TRBV27 with TRBJ2-1; D is perhaps TRBD2 (6 bases). From germline, CDR1 is MNHEY and CDR2 SMNVEV (reference sequence). With 6 bases removed from V and 8 bases from J, the gap between germline ends came to 14 bases. The CDR3 totals 13 residues. Here the CDR3 DNA reads TGTGCCAGCAGCTCCGGGACTTACGATGAGCAGTTCTTC. It encodes CASSSGTYDEQFF.

The gene calls are TRBV28 and TRBJ1-4; tentative D call: TRBD1 (6 bases). This CDR3 region has 17 residues. CDR1 and CDR2 from the germline V gene are MDHEN and SYDVKM. Trimming took off 2 bases at V and 4 bases at J, with 17 bases between the two ends. The CDR3 spells CASSLLMGALDNEKLFF. The DNA of the CDR3 is TGTGCCAGCAGTTTACTAATGGGGGCGCTTGATAATGAAAAACTGTTTTTT.